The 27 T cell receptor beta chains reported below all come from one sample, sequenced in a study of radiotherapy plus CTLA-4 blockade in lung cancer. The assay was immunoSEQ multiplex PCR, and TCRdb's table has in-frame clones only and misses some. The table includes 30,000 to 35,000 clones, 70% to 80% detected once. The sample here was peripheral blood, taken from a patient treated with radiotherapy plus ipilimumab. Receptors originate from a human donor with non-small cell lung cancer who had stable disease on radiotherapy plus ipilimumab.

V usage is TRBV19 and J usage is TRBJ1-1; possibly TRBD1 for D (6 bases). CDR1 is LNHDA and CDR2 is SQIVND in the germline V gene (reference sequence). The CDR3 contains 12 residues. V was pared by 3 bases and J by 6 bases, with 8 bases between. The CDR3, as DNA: TGTGCCAGTAGTATGGGACACCCTGAAGCTTTCTTT. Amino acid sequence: CASSMGHPEAFF.

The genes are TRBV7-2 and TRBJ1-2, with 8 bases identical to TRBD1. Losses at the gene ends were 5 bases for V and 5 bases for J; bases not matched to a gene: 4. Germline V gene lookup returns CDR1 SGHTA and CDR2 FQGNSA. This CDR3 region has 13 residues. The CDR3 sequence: CASSRDRIYGYTF. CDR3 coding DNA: TGTGCCAGCAGCCGGGACAGGATATATGGCTACACCTTC.

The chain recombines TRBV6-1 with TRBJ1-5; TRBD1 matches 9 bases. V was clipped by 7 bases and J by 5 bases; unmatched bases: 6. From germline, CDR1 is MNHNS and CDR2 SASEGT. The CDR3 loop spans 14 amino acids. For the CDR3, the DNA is TGTGCCAGCACTGGAGGACAGGGGTATCAGCCCCAGCATTTT. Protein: CASTGGQGYQPQHF.

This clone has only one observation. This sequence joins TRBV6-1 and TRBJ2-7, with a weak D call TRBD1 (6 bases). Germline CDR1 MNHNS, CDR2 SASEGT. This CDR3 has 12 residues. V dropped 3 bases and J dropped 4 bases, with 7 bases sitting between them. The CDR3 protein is CASSDQGYEQYF. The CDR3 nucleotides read TGTGCCAGCAGTGACCAGGGGTACGAGCAGTACTTC.

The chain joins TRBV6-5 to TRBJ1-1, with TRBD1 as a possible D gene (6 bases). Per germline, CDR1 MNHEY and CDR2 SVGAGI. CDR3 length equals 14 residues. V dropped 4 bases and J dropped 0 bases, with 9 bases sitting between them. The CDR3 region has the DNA TGTGCCAGCAGTTCAGGGGTGATGAACACTGAAGCTTTCTTT. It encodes CASSSGVMNTEAFF.

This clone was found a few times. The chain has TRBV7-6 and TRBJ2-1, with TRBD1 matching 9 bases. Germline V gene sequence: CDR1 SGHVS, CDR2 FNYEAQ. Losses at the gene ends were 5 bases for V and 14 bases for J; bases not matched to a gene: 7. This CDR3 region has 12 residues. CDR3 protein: CASSPPGQGKFF. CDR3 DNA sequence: TGTGCCAGCAGCCCGCCGGGACAGGGCAAGTTCTTC.

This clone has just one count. CDR3 bases: TGTGCCAGCAGTCTTAGCGGGGGCCACAGGGAGTTCTTC. It is translated as CASSLSGGHREFF. The V and J genes are TRBV7-9 and TRBJ2-1; 9 bases are shared with TRBD2. The CDR3 covers 13 residues. After removal of 6 bases from V and 14 bases from J, the junction contained 11 bases not matched to a gene. Germline assignment: CDR1 SEHNR and CDR2 FQNEAQ (reference sequence). Using reference TRBV7-9 and TRBJ2-1 for the parts outside the CDR3, the full variable domain is DTGVSQNPRHKITKRGQNVTFRCDPISEHNRLYWYRQTLGQGPEFLTYFQNEAQLEKSRLLSDRFSAERPKGSFSTLEIQRTEQGDSAMYLCASSLSGGHREFFGPGTRLTVL.

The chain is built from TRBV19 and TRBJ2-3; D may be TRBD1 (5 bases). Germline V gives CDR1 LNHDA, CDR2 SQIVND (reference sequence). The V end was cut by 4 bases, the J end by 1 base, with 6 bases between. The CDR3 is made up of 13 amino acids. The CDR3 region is CASSTTGTDTQYF. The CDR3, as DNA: TGTGCCAGTAGTACGACAGGCACAGATACGCAGTATTTT.

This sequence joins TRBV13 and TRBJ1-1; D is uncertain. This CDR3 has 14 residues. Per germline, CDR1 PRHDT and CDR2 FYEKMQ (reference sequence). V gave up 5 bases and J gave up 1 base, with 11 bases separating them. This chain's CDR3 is CASSRLDKNTEAFF. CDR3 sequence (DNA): TGTGCCAGCAGCCGTCTCGACAAGAACACTGAAGCTTTCTTT.

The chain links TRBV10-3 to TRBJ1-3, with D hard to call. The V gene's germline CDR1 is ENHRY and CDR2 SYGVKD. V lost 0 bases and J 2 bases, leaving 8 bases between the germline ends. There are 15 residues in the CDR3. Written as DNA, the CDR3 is TGTGCCATCAGTGAGTCGATCGGGGCTGGAAACACCATATATTTT. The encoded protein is CAISESIGAGNTIYF.

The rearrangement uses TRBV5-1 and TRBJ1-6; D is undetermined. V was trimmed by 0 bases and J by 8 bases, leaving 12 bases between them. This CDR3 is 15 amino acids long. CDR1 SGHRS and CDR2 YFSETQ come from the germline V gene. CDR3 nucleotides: TGCGCCAGCAGCTTGGCTAGGGCGAGGGATTCACCCCTCCACTTT. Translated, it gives CASSLARARDSPLHF.

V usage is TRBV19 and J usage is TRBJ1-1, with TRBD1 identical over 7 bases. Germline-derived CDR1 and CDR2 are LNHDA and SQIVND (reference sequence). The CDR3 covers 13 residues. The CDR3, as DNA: TGTGTCTCAGGGACAGACATGAACACTGAAGCTTTCTTT. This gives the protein CVSGTDMNTEAFF.

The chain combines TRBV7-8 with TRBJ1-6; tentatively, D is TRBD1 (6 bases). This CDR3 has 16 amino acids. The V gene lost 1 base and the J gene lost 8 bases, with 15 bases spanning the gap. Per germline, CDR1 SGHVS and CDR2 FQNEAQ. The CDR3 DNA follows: TGTGCCAGCAGCTTAGAACTGGGGGCGGTCTATTCACCCCTCCACTTT. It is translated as CASSLELGAVYSPLHF.

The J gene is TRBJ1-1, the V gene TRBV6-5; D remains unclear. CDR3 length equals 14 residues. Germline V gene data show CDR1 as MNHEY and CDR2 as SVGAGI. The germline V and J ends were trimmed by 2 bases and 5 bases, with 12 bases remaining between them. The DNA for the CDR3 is TGTGCCAGCAGTTACGTCGGCAGAGATACTGAAGCTTTCTTT. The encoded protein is CASSYVGRDTEAFF.

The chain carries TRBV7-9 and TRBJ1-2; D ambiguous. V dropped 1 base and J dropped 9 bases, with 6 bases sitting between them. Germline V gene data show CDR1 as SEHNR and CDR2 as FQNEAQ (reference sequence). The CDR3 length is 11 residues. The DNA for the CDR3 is TGTGCCAGCAGCTTAGGAATCAGCTACACCTTC. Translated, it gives CASSLGISYTF.

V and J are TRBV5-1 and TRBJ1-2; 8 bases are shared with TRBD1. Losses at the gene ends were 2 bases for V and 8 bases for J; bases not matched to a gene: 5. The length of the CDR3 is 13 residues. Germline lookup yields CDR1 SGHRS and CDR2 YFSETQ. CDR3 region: CASSLPGQAGYTF. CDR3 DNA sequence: TGCGCCAGCAGCTTACCGGGACAGGCCGGCTACACCTTC.

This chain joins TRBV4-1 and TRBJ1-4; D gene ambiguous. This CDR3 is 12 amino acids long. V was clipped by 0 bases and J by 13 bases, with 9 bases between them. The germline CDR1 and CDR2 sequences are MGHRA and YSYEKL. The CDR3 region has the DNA TGCGCCAGCAGCCAAGATGCGATTGGACTGTTTTTT. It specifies CASSQDAIGLFF.

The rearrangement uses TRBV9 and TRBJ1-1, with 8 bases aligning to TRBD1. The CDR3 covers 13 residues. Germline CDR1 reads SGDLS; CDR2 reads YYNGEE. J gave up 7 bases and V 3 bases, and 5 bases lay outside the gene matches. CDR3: CASSEQGGREAFF. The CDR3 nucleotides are TGTGCCAGCAGCGAACAGGGGGGCCGTGAAGCTTTCTTT.

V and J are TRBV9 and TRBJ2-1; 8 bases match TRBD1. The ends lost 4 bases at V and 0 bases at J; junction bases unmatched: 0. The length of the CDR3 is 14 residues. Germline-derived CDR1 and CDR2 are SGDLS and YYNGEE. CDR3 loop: CASSTGGSYNEQFF. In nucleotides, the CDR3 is TGTGCCAGCAGCACAGGGGGCTCCTACAATGAGCAGTTCTTC.

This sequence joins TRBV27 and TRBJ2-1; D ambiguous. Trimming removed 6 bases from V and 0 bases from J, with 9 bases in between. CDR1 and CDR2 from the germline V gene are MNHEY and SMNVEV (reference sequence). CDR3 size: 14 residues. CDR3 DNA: TGTGCCAGCAGCCTGTCCCCCTCCTACAATGAGCAGTTCTTC. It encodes CASSLSPSYNEQFF.

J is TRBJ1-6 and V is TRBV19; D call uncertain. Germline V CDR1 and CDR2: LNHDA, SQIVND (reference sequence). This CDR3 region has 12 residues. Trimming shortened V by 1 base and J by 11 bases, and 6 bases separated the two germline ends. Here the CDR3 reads CASSIAAAPLHF. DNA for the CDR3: TGTGCCAGTAGTATAGCGGCCGCACCCCTCCACTTT. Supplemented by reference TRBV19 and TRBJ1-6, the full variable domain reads DGGITQSPKYLFRKEGQNVTLSCEQNLNHDAMYWYRQDPGQGLRLIYYSQIVNDFQKGDIAEGYSVSREKKESFPLTVTSAQKNPTAFYLCASSIAAAPLHFGNGTRLTVT.

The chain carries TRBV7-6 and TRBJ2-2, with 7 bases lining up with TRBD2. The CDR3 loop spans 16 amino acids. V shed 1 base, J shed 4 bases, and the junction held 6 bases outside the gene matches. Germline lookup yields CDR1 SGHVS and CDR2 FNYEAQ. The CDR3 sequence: CASSLGAGGSTGELFF. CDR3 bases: TGTGCCAGCAGCTTAGGGGCCGGGGGGAGCACCGGGGAGCTGTTTTTT.

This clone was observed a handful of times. This CDR3 is CASSQGNREEAGYTF. The CDR3 coding sequence is TGTGCCAGTTCGCAGGGGAACAGGGAGGAGGCTGGCTACACCTTC. V usage is TRBV19 and J usage is TRBJ1-2; a weak D match, TRBD1 (6 bases). V lost 8 bases, J lost 7 bases, and 23 bases lay in between. Germline V gene data show CDR1 as LNHDA and CDR2 as SQIVND (reference sequence). CDR3 length equals 15 residues. The variable domain in full, with the rest retrieved from reference TRBV19 and TRBJ1-2, is DGGITQSPKYLFRKEGQNVTLSCEQNLNHDAMYWYRQDPGQGLRLIYYSQIVNDFQKGDIAEGYSVSREKKESFPLTVTSAQKNPTAFYLCASSQGNREEAGYTFGSGTRLTVV.

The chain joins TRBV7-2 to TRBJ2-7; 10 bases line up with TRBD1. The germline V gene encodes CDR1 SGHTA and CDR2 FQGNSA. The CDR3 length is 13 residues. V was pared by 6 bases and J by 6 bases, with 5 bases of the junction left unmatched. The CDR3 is CASRRQGAGEQYF. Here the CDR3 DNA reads TGTGCCAGCAGGCGACAGGGGGCTGGCGAGCAGTACTTC. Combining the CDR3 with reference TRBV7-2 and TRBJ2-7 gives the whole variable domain GAGVSQSPSNKVTEKGKDVELRCDPISGHTALYWYRQSLGQGLEFLIYFQGNSAPDKSGLPSDRFSAERTGGSVSTLTIQRTQQEDSAVYLCASRRQGAGEQYFGPGTRLTVT.

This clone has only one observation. CDR3 amino acids: CASRVGRTEAFF. Here the CDR3 DNA reads TGTGCCAGCAGAGTTGGAAGGACTGAAGCTTTCTTT. This chain uses TRBV6-1 with TRBJ1-1, with D hard to call. V lost 6 bases to trimming and J lost 5 bases, with 10 bases between them. Germline V gene lookup returns CDR1 MNHNS and CDR2 SASEGT. The CDR3 loop spans 12 amino acids.

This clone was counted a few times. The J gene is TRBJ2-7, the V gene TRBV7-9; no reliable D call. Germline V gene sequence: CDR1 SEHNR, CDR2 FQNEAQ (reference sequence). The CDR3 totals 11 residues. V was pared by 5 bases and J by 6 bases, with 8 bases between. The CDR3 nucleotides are TGTGCCAGCAGCCCCAAGACCGAGCAGTACTTC. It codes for CASSPKTEQYF.

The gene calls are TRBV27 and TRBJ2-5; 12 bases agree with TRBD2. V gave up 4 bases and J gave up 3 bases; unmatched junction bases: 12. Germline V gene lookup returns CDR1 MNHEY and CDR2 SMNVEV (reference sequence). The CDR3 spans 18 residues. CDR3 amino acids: CASSSRTSGTSYEETQYF. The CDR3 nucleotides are TGTGCCAGCAGTTCGCGGACTAGCGGGACGTCATATGAAGAGACCCAGTACTTC.